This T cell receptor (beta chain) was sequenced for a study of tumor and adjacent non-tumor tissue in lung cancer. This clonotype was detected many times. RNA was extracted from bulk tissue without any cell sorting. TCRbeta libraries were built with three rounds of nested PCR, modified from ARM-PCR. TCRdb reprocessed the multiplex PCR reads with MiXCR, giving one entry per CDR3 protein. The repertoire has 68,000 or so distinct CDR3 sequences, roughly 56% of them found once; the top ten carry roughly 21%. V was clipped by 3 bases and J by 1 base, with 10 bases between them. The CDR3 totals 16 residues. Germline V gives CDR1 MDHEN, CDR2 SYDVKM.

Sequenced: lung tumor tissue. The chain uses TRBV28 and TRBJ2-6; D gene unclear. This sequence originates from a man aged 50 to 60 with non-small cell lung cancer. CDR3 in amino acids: CASSFGTRSGANVLTF. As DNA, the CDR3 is TGTGCCAGCAGTTTCGGCACGCGGTCTGGGGCCAACGTCCTGACTTTC. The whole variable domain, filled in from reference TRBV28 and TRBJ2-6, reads DVKVTQSSRYLVKRTGEKVFLECVQDMDHENMFWYRQDPGLGLRLIYFSYDVKMKEKGDIPEGYSVSREKKERFSLILESASTNQTSMYLCASSFGTRSGANVLTFGAGSRLTVL.